This TCR beta chain was sequenced during a study of blood T cell repertoires in COVID-19 (dated by TCRdb to the early 2020s). Regarding the research as a whole: Samples covering the acute and convalescent phases of COVID-19 were provided by collaborators in the United States, Italy and Spain. The prospective study material was composed of cDNA or gDNA derived from T cells, B-cell-depleted T cells, or PBMCs. The dataset comprised deeply sampled blood TCRbeta repertoires from subjects exposed to, actively infected with, or recovered from COVID-19. The repertoires were released in a freely available public database intended as a resource for research on the immune response to SARS-CoV-2. The samples were drawn from two sources: the first 160 participants of the ongoing ImmuneRACE study, and some 1,300 subjects contributed by 6 global collaborators. A de-identified subject ID, COVID-19 status, age in years and sex were almost always included in the sample metadata. HLA class I and class II types, where available, came from metadata supplied by the sample provider rather than from assay-based typing. On the study overall, not on this receptor specifically: How much clinical and demographic metadata was included differed by source and by participant, and the metadata was provided uncurated.

The collaborating institutions used their own protocols to collect whole blood in K2EDTA tubes. For TCRbeta analysis, collaborator samples were shipped as frozen whole blood, as isolated PBMCs, or as DNA extracted from either sample type. This clone occurred once. Its antigen target is currently unknown. No clone much larger than this one lies a single base away; base qualities are absent. TCRbeta CDR3 regions were amplified from genomic DNA by means of the immunoSEQ Assay, a bias-controlled multiplex PCR. On the authors' methods: The number of nucleated cells in each sample was estimated from the amplification of reference gene primers within the assay. Sequence reads were collapsed and filtered to measure the absolute abundance of every unique TCRbeta CDR3 rearrangement. For each sample, productive Simpson clonality was calculated as the square root of Simpson's diversity index over productive rearrangements. Drawn from immuneACCESS, this table holds only the in-frame rearrangements with V and J called that TCRdb kept. Clones are partly lost; checked studies trace under half to an unresolved V gene and leave the rest unexplained. That table is the source of V, J and clone size, and D and trimming were worked out from the DNA. This sample holds a few hundred thousand clones; about 86% were observed only once. 2% to 2.5% of the sample belongs to the ten largest clones.

Sequences were obtained from peripheral blood. The TCR comes from a woman aged 45 to 65 with acute or convalescent COVID-19.

The nucleotide sequence reads TGTGCCAGCAGCCCGATTGGACAGTTGGACACTGAAGCTTTCTTT. Translated, this gives CASSPIGQLDTEAFF. The sequence joins TRBV4-2 to TRBJ1-1, and TRBD1 may be the D gene, going by 6 matching bases. CDR1 and CDR2, per the germline V gene, are LGHNA and YNFKEQ. V loses 4 bases of germline sequence and J loses 3 bases, and the interval between the two ends is 15 bases. From the cysteine through the phenylalanine, the CDR3 covers 15 amino acids. The read is trimmed to its CDR3 DNA, 45 bases read in frame from base 1.